This T cell receptor (beta chain) came from a study of cytomegalovirus exposure and HLA in healthy donors (dated by TCRdb to between 2016 and 2019). Turning to the overall study: In an earlier analysis of under 600 of the donors, 250 to 300 Gb of sequence data and approximately 100 million unique TCR beta sequences from roughly 190 million T cells were reported. About 280 gigabases of sequencing data and 78 million or so unique TCR sequences were included in an early release covering around 600 HLA-typed donors. Of the roughly 400 genotyped donors, around 81% fell in the genetic ancestry cluster associated with self-reported Caucasian donors. The aim of the study was to test whether cataloging public T cell receptors could identify signatures of past pathogen exposure. The study used immunosequencing to profile the T cell repertoires of approximately 630 subjects and linked those repertoires to cytomegalovirus serostatus. A separate validation cohort of about 110 different subjects was used in addition to the roughly 620-subject first cohort. To predict cytomegalovirus infection status, the study brought together high-throughput TCR immunosequencing, statistical association of individual TCRs with disease status, and machine learning. In a later analysis, previously published TCR beta repertoires from 550 to 700 donors were re-analyzed and high-resolution HLA genotyping was added so that TCR occurrence patterns could be studied. Rather than using new phenotypic data, the later analysis identified candidate immune exposures from TCR beta sequences and from how often those sequences occurred across donors. To decide whether each TCR beta V gene segment behaved as functional or pseudogenic, an earlier analysis of fewer than 750 of the donors relied on high-throughput TCR beta sequencing. Donor age, sex, ethnicity and CMV serostatus were compiled together with the repertoire data. Genome-wide SNP genotypes for about 55% of the roughly 670 donors were used in a later genetic analysis, which treated that subset as a discovery cohort. Every discovery cohort repertoire had been produced on one sequencing platform. Both class I and class II loci were covered by HLA typing, at four-digit resolution. Typing coverage differed by locus: A, B, C, DRB1 and DQB1 were typed in roughly 629-640 donors, DQA1 in 500 to 550, DPA1 in nearly 610, and DPB1 in approximately 450. Roughly 5 DR-DQ haplotypes were treated as single units for association and clustering because of strong linkage in the cohort. Across 300 to 500 genotyped donors of the cohort, an average of approximately 240,000 unique TCR beta nucleotide sequences per donor were sequenced, and roughly 18% of those sequences were non-productive.

Library creation used the immunoSEQ multiplex PCR assay. A mixture of 60 forward primers for TCR Vbeta segments and 13 reverse primers for TCR Jbeta segments was used in the multiplex PCR. The CDR3 region of rearranged TCR beta genes was amplified from genomic DNA with a multiplex PCR assay. Amplified TCR beta libraries were sequenced as 87-base-pair reads on the Illumina HiSeq System. Concerning the study's data processing: Across the 670 or so repertoires, a later analysis counted 78 million or so unique TCR beta chains, around 11 million of which were shared by at least two donors. To remove PCR and sequencing errors, raw reads were error-corrected and collapsed into unique sequences using a nearest-neighbor algorithm that merged closely related sequences. CDR3 sequences were aligned to IMGT reference sequences to assign V, D and J gene segments. For a sequence to be retained, a match of at least six nucleotides was required to both a V gene segment and a J gene segment. A rearrangement was called productive if the CDR3 had no stop codons and remained in frame with V and J, and every other rearrangement was called non-productive. CDR3 was defined according to IMGT convention as the region running from the second conserved V-encoded cysteine to the conserved J-encoded phenylalanine. The earlier analysis of about 640 of the donors excluded any sequence lacking an unambiguous match to a single V gene segment. In an earlier analysis of a few hundred of the donors, V segments were called functional above 56.7% productive rearrangements and were called segregating when the between-donor standard deviation exceeded 5%. A statistical classification framework was developed to diagnose cytomegalovirus status using the catalog of TCR beta chain sequences. In a later analysis, V and J genes were assigned by comparing TCR nucleotide sequences against IMGT/GENE-DB human TR gene sequences. Using the TCRdist pipeline, a later analysis assigned CDR3 sequences along with most-parsimonious VDJ recombination scenarios. In a later analysis, every TCR beta chain was defined by the combination of its CDR3 amino acid sequence and its V-gene family, and reads without a unique V-gene family were dropped. As a way to deal with suspected cross-contamination and a sequencing artifact, a later analysis dropped hundreds of nucleotide sequences that were highly shared and had low generation probability. A later analysis calculated a clonal expansion index for each public chain from normalized within-repertoire ranks of inferred template counts. A later analysis computed generation probabilities with a VDJ recombination model fitted to out-of-frame rearrangements, and checked the results against IGoR. In a later analysis, TCR-TCR, TCR-HLA and TCR-CMV co-occurrence was scored with hypergeometric tests, and a repertoire-size bias correction was applied to TCR pairs. In a later analysis, false discovery rates were estimated by permuting HLA or CMV assignments 20 times. In a later analysis, co-occurring TCRs were grouped using DBSCAN, and TCRdist sequence similarity was added for clustering within HLA-allele-positive subsets. Repertoires with fewer than 30,000 or more than 120,000 public chains, plus five repertoires with anomalous nucleotide sharing, were excluded from co-occurrence clustering. The source is immuneACCESS, and TCRdb retained only in-frame sequences with V and J called. Part of the clones is not carried over; for the studies checked, unresolved V genes explain less than half of this, and the remainder is unexplained. V and J calls and clone size are copied from that table; D and trimming were computed from the DNA. The sample table lists 240,000 or so clones, roughly 87% of them with a count of one. The ten most abundant clones make up 4.5% to 6% of the sample.

Taken from cysteine to phenylalanine, the CDR3 has 15 residues. Of all the DNA, just the CDR3 is kept, 45 bases in frame from base 1. V gives up 3 bases and J gives up 5 bases, and the segment between their germline ends measures 13 bases. CDR1 and CDR2 (LNHDA, SQIVND) derive from the germline V gene (reference sequence). On this clone itself: The antigen it binds to is not known. Nothing much larger sits one base from this clone, and base qualities are not available.

Here is what the overall study found, with its caveats: According to a later genetic analysis, donors in an Asian-associated ancestry cluster had fewer N-insertions in productive TCRs than the approximately 630-donor mean. The only immune exposure information available for the cohort was CMV serostatus. A later analysis associated 16,951 TCR beta sequences with specific HLA alleles at a false discovery rate of 0.05. Correlated functional status among segregating V segments might be attributable to linkage disequilibrium, but an unknown experimental factor could not be ruled out. Broadly in line with IMGT annotations, most TCR beta V segments showed up in productive rearrangements about 90% or about 30% of the time in an earlier analysis of 587 of the donors. Assigning TCR associations to individual alleles was difficult when HLA alleles, especially DR and DQ, strongly co-occurred. The 87-base-pair reads could not distinguish some IMGT-functional V segments, including TRBV6-2 and TRBV6-3, so those segments were excluded. Cytomegalovirus status was reported to be diagnosed by the classifier with high specificity and sensitivity in both the original and validation cohorts. In vitro tests confirmed that a few of the cytomegalovirus-associated TCR beta chains recognize cytomegalovirus antigens. In a later analysis, the rate of TCR association differed among HLA loci, with DRB1 alleles having the most associated TCRs and HLA-C alleles having the fewest. The authors suggested that the approach could potentially be generalized to other disease states and immunological phenotypes. The presence/absence analyses assumed that sequencing depth was roughly uniform across donors, and that assumption may not be true. While some public TCRs were present in many individuals, most TCR sequences turned up only very rarely across donors. In a later genetic analysis, a missense DCLRE1C variant was associated with V-gene and J-gene trimming of TCR beta chains, and the association was replicated in an independent cohort. A later analysis reported that several top co-occurrence clusters appeared linked to parvovirus B19, influenza, CMV and Epstein-Barr virus. About 17 rarely observed V segments, including chromosome 9 orphons, were excluded from the earlier analysis of several hundred of the donors because counts were too low. According to a later analysis, most CMV-associated TCR beta chains appeared to be HLA-restricted, and the HLA associations seemed to be driven largely by CMV exposure. In a later analysis, HLA-associated TCR beta chains were found to be more clonally expanded and to have lower generation probabilities than equally common non-associated chains. Only TCR beta chains were sequenced in this cohort, and the absence of alpha or paired-chain data limited detectable features. The study gave a list of some 150 TCR beta chains associated with cytomegalovirus. A cluster of highly shared sequence variants was judged likely to be a technical artifact of the sequencing pipeline. HLA typing was unavailable for some donors at each locus, so association tests used only the typed subset. A further reported finding was that TCR beta sequences accurately predicted the HLA-A and HLA-B alleles for most subjects in the first cohort.

The cohort was made up of 666 healthy bone marrow donors. At the time of sampling, all cohort members were nominally healthy, though unrecorded immune exposures were likely present. The donor tested CMV seropositive and was one of the 289 seropositive cohort members. A peripheral blood sample was provided by each donor, and peripheral blood mononuclear cells were used for TCR beta sequencing. Genomic DNA extraction from the blood cell samples was performed with the Qiagen DNeasy Blood Extraction Kit. The sequence is built from TRBV19 and TRBJ2-2, with a tentative D gene TRBD2 over 5 matching bases. Sample: PBMCs. The sequence was obtained from a woman aged 40 to 50 in good health and CMV-seropositive. In nucleotides, the sequence is TGTGCCAGTAGTATCCCGGCTAGGACTACCGGGGAGCTGTTTTTT. Protein translation: CASSIPARTTGELFF.